This T cell receptor beta chain came from a study of PD-1 blockade in classical Hodgkin lymphoma. Patients all relapsed after autologous stem cell transplantation, and there was variation in brentuximab vedotin exposure. The method was immunoSEQ multiplex PCR; TCRdb's version includes in-frame clones alone and lacks a portion of them. The sample records about 7,500 clones, about 86% being singletons. Germline V gene lookup returns CDR1 SGHAT and CDR2 FQNNGV. This CDR3 is built from 13 residues. V lost 3 bases and J lost 0, with 2 bases in between. This clone has a handful of counts. The antigen is undetermined. Findings of the study overall: Newly diagnosed patients were reported to start with lower TCR diversity than healthy donors. Complete responders possessed baseline diversity comparable to newly diagnosed patients.

The rearrangement links TRBV11-2 to TRBJ1-4, with no clear D. This specimen consisted of peripheral blood mononuclear cells (PBMCs), obtained at baseline. The clonotype comes from a human donor with classical Hodgkin lymphoma. CDR3 nucleotides: TGTGCCAGCAGCTTCGCAACTAATGAAAAACTGTTTTTT. Amino acid sequence: CASSFATNEKLFF.